The entry below gives a single TCR beta chain sequence along with its context. The target antigen is unknown. CDR3 length: 15 amino acids. Germline CDR1 is SGHTA and CDR2 is FQGNSA. The junction had 7 bases not matched to a gene; V was cut back by 5 bases and J by 5 bases. TCRdb re-called the 5' RACE reads with MiXCR, one entry per CDR3 protein. The table has 580,000 or so distinct CDR3 sequences, 17% seen once. The sample originates from a study of T-cell memory formation after mild COVID-19. Across the study: Clusters were largely donor specific.

Overall study results and limits: Mainly in CM and EM were contracting CD4+ clones; CD8+ were in EMRA. CD4/CD8 balance held among clones contracting day 15 to 85, and later expanders leaned CD4+.

This sequence was found in an adult woman who had mild COVID-19 (a few samples of this study predate the infection). Cell type and time point are not known. V usage is TRBV7-2 and J usage is TRBJ2-3; 10 positions agree with TRBD2. Source material: PBMCs or a T cell subset sorted from them (not recorded which). DNA of the CDR3: TGTGCCAGCAGCCCCCCCCTAGCGGGAGAAGATACGCAGTATTTT. Its protein product is CASSPPLAGEDTQYF.